The 7 T cell receptor beta chains in this list originate from one sample, sequenced in a study of PD-1 blockade in classical Hodgkin lymphoma. Assay: immunoSEQ multiplex PCR; the TCRdb copy retains only in-frame clones and omits some. This table holds fewer than 100,000 clones, roughly 91% found once. Time point meaning: cycle 4 day 1 (C4D1), after 6 weeks of nivolumab. Every patient had relapsed following autologous stem cell transplantation, and cohorts differed in brentuximab vedotin exposure. The specimen comprised peripheral blood mononuclear cells (PBMCs), sampled before the fourth cycle of nivolumab. These receptors were collected from a human donor with classical Hodgkin lymphoma.

This chain links TRBV13 with TRBJ1-1, with 9 bases identical to TRBD1. The V and J ends lost 5 bases and 1 base, in that order; junction bases with no gene match: 5. Germline lookup yields CDR1 PRHDT and CDR2 FYEKMQ (reference sequence). There are 15 residues in the CDR3. CDR3 loop: CASSIPGQGNTEAFF. CDR3 in DNA: TGTGCCAGCAGCATACCGGGACAGGGGAACACTGAAGCTTTCTTT.

The chain uses TRBV9 and TRBJ1-1; 9 bases are a match to TRBD1. This CDR3 spans 18 amino acids. Trimming cost V 5 bases and J 4 bases; bases outside gene matches: 18. In germline, CDR1 is SGDLS, CDR2 YYNGEE. CDR3 region: CASSYYRGRLGAVTEAFF. CDR3 coding DNA: TGTGCCAGCAGTTACTACAGGGGGCGCCTAGGAGCGGTCACTGAAGCTTTCTTT.

This rearrangement joins TRBV5-6 to TRBJ2-5; 8 nucleotides match TRBD1. The length of the CDR3 is 15 residues. J gave up 5 bases and V 4 bases, and 10 bases lay outside the gene matches. Germline values: CDR1 SGHDT, CDR2 YYEEEE. The CDR3 DNA follows: TGTGCCAGCAGCCGGCCCACAGGGGGAAGGGAGACCCAGTACTTC. Its translation: CASSRPTGGRETQYF.

The chain employs TRBV2 and TRBJ2-7; TRBD2 might be the D (6 bases). The V and J ends lost 4 bases and 1 base respectively, with 11 bases between them. The length of the CDR3 is 14 residues. Germline lookup yields CDR1 SNHLY and CDR2 FYNNEI. CDR3 loop: CASSVRRESYEQYF. In nucleotides, the CDR3 is TGTGCCAGCAGTGTGAGGCGGGAATCCTACGAGCAGTACTTC.

This clone was seen only once. This rearrangement joins TRBV28 to TRBJ2-3; D may correspond to TRBD1 or TRBD2 (5 bases each). There are 20 residues in the CDR3. Trimming cost V 3 bases and J 0 bases, with 25 bases left between them. Germline V lookup: CDR1 MDHEN, CDR2 SYDVKM. The CDR3 region is CASSFPVLVGRGRSTDTQYF. CDR3 nucleotides: TGTGCCAGCAGTTTTCCTGTTTTAGTGGGACGAGGACGGAGCACAGATACGCAGTATTTT.

This rearrangement joins TRBV7-8 to TRBJ2-1, with D perhaps TRBD2 (5 bases). This CDR3 contains 15 residues. In germline, CDR1 is SGHVS, CDR2 FQNEAQ. Trimming stripped 1 base from V and 8 bases from J, with 15 bases between. CDR3 in amino acids: CASSLVRGTWDEQFF. The CDR3 bases are TGTGCCAGCAGCTTAGTACGGGGTACGTGGGATGAGCAGTTCTTC.

The V call is TRBV27, the J call TRBJ2-1; 9 nucleotides agree with TRBD2. The length of the CDR3 is 18 residues. The V gene's germline CDR1 is MNHEY and CDR2 SMNVEV (reference sequence). The ends lost 3 bases at V and 7 bases at J; junction bases unmatched: 16. CDR3 loop: CASSFMGGRGKLLNEQFF. Here the CDR3 DNA reads TGTGCCAGCAGTTTTATGGGCGGGAGGGGGAAATTGTTGAATGAGCAGTTCTTC.